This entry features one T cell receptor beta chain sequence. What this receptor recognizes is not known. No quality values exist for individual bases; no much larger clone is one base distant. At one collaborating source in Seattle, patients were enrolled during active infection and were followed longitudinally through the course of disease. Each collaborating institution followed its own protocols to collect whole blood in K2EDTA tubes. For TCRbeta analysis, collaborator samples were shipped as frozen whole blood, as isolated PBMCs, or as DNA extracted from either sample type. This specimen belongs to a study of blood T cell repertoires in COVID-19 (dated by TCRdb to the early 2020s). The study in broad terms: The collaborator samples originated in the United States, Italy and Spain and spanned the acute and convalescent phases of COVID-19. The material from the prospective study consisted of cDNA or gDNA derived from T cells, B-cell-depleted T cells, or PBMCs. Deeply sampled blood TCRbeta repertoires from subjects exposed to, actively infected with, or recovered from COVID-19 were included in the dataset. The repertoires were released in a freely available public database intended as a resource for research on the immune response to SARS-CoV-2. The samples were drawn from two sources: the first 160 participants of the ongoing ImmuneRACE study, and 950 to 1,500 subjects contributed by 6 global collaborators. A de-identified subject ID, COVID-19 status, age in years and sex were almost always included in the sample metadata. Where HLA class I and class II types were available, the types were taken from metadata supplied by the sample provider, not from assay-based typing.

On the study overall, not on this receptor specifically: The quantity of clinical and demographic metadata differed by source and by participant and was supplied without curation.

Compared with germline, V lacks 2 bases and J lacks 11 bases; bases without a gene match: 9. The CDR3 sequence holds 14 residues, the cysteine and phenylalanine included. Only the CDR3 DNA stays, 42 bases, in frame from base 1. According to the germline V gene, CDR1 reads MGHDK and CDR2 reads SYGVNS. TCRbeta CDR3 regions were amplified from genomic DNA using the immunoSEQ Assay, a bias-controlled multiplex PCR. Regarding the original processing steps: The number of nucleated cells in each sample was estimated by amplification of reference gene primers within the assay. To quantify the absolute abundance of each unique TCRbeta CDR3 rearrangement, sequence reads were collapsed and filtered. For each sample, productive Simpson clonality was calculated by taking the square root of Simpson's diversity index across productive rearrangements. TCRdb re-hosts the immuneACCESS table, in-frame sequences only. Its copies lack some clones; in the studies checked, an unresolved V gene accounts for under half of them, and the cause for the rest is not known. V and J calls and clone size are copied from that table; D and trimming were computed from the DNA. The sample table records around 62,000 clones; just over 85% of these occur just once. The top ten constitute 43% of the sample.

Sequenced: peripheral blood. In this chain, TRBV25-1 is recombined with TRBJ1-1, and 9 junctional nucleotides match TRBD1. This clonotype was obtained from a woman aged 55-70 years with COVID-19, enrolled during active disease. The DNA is TGTGCCAGCAGTGAAGTTCGAGGGACAGGGCGTGCTTTCTTT. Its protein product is CASSEVRGTGRAFF. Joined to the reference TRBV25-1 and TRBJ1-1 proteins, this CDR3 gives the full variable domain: EADIYQTPRYLVIGTGKKITLECSQTMGHDKMYWYQQDPGMELHLIHYSYGVNSTEKGDLSSESTVSRIRTEHFPLTLESARPSHTSQYLCASSEVRGTGRAFFGQGTRLTVV.